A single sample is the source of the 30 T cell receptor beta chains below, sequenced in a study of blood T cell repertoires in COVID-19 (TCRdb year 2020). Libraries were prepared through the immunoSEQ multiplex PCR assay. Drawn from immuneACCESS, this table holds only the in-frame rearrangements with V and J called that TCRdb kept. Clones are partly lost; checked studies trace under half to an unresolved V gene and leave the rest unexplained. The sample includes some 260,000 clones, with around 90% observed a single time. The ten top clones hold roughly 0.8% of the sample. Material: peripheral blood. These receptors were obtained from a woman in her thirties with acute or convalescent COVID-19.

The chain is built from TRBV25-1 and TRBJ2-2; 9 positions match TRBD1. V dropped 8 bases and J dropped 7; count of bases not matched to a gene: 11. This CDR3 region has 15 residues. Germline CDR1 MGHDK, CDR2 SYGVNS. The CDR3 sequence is CASSPGQGHDGELFF. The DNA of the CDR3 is TGTGCCAGCTCCCCGGGACAGGGTCACGACGGGGAGCTGTTTTTT.

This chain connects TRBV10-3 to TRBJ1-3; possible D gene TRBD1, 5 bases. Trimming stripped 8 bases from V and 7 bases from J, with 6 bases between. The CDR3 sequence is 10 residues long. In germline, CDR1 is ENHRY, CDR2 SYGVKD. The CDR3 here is CAIGGNTIYF. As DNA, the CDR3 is TGTGCCATCGGGGGGAACACCATATATTTT.

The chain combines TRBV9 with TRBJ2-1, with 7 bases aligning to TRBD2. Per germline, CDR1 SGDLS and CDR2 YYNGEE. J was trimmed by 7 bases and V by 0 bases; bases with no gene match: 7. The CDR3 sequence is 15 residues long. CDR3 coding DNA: TGTGCCAGCAGCGTAGGTGGCGGGAGTTTGAATGAGCAGTTCTTC. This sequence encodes CASSVGGGSLNEQFF.

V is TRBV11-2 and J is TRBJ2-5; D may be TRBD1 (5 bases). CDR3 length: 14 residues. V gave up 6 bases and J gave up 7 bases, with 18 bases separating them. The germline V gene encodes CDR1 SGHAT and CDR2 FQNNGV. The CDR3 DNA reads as TGTGCCAGCAGACGCGAGTCCTCAACAGGGACCCAGTACTTC. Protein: CASRRESSTGTQYF.

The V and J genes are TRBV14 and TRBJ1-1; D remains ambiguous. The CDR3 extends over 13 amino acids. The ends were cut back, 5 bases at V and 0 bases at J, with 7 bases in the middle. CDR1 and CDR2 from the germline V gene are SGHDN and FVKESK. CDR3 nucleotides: TGTGCCAGCAGCAAAAACTTGAACACTGAAGCTTTCTTT. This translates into CASSKNLNTEAFF.

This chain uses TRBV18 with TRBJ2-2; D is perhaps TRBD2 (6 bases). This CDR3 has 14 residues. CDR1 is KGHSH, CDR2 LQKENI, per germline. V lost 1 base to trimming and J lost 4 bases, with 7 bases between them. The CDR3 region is CASSPRRGTGELFF. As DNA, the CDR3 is TGTGCCAGCTCACCACGGCGGGGCACCGGGGAGCTGTTTTTT.

The CDR3 nucleotides are TGTGCCAGCAGCCAGGGACAGGGTCCCAACTATGGCTACACCTTC. Residues: CASSQGQGPNYGYTF. The chain carries TRBV14 and TRBJ1-2; TRBD1 aligns across 9 bases. The germline gives CDR1 SGHDN, CDR2 FVKESK. CDR3 length: 15 residues. Trimming cost V 3 bases and J 2 bases; bases outside gene matches: 4. The complete variable domain, with remaining parts taken from reference TRBV14 and TRBJ1-2, reads EAGVTQFPSHSVIEKGQTVTLRCDPISGHDNLYWYRRVMGKEIKFLLHFVKESKQDESGMPNNRFLAERTGGTYSTLKVQPAELEDSGVYFCASSQGQGPNYGYTFGSGTRLTVV.

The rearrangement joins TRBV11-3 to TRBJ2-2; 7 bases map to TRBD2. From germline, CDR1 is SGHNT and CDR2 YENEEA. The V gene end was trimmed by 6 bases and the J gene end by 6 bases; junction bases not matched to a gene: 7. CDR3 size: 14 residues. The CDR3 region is CASRSASGAGELFF. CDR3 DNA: TGTGCCAGCAGGTCTGCTAGCGGCGCCGGGGAGCTGTTTTTT. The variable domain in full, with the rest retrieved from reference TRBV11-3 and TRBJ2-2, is EAGVVQSPRYKIIEKKQPVAFWCNPISGHNTLYWYLQNLGQGPELLIRYENEEAVDDSQLPKDRFSAERLKGVDSTLKIQPAELGDSAVYLCASRSASGAGELFFGEGSRLTVL.

The CDR3 is CASSYSRASGIDEQFF. CDR3 nucleotides: TGTGCCAGCAGTTACTCCCGGGCTAGCGGGATCGATGAGCAGTTCTTC. The V gene is TRBV6-5, the J gene TRBJ2-1; 9 bases line up with TRBD2. The CDR3 covers 16 residues. V trimming: 0 bases; J trimming: 8 bases; junction bases outside the gene matches: 8. Germline values: CDR1 MNHEY, CDR2 SVGAGI.

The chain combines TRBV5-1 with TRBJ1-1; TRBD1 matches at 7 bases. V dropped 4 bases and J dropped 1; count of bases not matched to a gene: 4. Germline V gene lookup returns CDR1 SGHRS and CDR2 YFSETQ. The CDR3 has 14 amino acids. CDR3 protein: CASSMGQTNTEAFF. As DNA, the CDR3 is TGCGCCAGCAGCATGGGACAGACGAACACTGAAGCTTTCTTT. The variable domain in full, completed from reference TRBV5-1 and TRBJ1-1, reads KAGVTQTPRYLIKTRGQQVTLSCSPISGHRSVSWYQQTPGQGLQFLFEYFSETQRNKGNFPGRFSGRQFSNSRSEMNVSTLELGDSALYLCASSMGQTNTEAFFGQGTRLTVV.

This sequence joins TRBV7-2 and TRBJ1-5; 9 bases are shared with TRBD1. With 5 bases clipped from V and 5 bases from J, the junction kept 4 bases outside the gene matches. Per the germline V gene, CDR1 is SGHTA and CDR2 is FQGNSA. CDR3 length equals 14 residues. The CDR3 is CASSKDRGDQPQHF. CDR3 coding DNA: TGTGCCAGCAGCAAGGACAGGGGAGATCAGCCCCAGCATTTT.

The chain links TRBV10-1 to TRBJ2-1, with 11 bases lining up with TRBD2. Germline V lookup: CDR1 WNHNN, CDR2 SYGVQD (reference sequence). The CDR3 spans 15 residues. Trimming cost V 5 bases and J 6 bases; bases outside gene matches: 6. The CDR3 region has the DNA TGCGCCAGCAGTTTGGGGGGGACTAGCGGCAATGAGCAGTTCTTC. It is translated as CASSLGGTSGNEQFF.

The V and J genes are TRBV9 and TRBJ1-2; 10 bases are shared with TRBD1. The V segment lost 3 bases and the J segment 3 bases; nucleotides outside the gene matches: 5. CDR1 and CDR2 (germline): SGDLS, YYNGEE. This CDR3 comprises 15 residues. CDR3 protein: CASSETGGADYGYTF. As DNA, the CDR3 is TGTGCCAGCAGCGAGACAGGGGGCGCGGACTATGGCTACACCTTC. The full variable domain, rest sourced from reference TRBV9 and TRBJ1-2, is DSGVTQTPKHLITATGQRVTLRCSPRSGDLSVYWYQQSLDQGLQFLIQYYNGEERAKGNILERFSAQQFPDLHSELNLSSLELGDSALYFCASSETGGADYGYTFGSGTRLTVV.

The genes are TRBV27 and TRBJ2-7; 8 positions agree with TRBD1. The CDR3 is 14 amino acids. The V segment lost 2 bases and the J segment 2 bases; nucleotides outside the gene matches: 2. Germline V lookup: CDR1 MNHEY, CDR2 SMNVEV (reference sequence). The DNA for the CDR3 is TGTGCCAGCAGTTTAGTACAGGGGGCCTACGAGCAGTACTTC. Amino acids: CASSLVQGAYEQYF.

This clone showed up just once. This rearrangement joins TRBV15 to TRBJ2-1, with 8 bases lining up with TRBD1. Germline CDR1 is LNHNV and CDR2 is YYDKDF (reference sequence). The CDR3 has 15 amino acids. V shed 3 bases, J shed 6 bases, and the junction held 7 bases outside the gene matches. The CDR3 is CATSSRTGSGNEQFF. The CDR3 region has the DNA TGTGCCACCAGCAGTCGGACAGGGTCGGGCAATGAGCAGTTCTTC.

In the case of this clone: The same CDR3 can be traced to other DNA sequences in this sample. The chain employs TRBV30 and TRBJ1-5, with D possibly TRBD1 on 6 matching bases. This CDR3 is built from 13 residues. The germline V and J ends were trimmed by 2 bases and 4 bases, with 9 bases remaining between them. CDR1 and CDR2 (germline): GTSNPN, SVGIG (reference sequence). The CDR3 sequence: CAWSLTGNQPQHF. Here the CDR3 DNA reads TGTGCCTGGAGTTTGACAGGTAATCAGCCCCAGCATTTT.

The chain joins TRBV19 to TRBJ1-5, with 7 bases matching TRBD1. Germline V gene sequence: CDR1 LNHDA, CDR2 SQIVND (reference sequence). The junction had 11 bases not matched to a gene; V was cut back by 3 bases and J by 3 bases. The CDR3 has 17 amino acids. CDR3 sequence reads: CASSMIRGRMINQPQHF. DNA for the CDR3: TGTGCCAGTAGTATGATTAGGGGGCGGATGATCAATCAGCCCCAGCATTTT.

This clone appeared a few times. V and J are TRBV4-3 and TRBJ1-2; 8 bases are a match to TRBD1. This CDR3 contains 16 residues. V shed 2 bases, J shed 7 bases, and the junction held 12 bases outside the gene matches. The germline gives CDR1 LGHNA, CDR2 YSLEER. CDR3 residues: CASSQSPGQGSPGYTF. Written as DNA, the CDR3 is TGCGCCAGCAGCCAATCTCCCGGACAGGGTTCTCCTGGCTACACCTTC.

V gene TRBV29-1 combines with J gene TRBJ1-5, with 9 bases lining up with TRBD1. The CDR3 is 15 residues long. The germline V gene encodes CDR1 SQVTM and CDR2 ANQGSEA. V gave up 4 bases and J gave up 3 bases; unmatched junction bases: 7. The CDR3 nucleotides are TGCAGCGTTGGAATGGGACAGGGATACAATCAGCCCCAGCATTTT. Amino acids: CSVGMGQGYNQPQHF.

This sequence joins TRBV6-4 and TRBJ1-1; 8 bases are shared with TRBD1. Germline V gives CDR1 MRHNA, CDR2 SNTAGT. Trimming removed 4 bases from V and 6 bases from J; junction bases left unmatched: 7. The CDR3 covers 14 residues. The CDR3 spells CASSVEQGVAEAFF. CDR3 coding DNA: TGTGCCAGCAGTGTGGAACAGGGGGTTGCTGAAGCTTTCTTT.

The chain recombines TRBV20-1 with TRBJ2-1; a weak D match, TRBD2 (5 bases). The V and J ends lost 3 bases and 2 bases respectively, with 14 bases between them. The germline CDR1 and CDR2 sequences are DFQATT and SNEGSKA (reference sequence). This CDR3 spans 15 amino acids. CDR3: CSASSPAETYNEQFF. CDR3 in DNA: TGCAGTGCTAGTAGTCCAGCGGAGACCTACAATGAGCAGTTCTTC.

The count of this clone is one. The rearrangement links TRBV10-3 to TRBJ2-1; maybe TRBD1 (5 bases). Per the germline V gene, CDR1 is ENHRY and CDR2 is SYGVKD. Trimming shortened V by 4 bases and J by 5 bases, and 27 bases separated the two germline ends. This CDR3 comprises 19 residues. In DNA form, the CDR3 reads TGTGCCATCAGTGGTAGGGGCGTTGGCACTGGTGGGTCTGACAATGAGCAGTTCTTC. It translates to CAISGRGVGTGGSDNEQFF.

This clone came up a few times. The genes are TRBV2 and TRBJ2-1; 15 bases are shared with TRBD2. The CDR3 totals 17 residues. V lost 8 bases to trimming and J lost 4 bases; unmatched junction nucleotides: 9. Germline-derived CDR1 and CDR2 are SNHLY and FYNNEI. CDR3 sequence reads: CASLIGLAGGRYNEQFF. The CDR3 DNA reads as TGTGCCAGCCTAATCGGACTAGCGGGAGGGAGGTACAATGAGCAGTTCTTC.

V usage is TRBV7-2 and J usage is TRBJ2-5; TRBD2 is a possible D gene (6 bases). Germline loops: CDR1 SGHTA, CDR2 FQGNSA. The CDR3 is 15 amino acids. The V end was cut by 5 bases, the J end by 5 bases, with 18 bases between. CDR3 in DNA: TGTGCCAGCAGCCAGCGGGCCCTGGGCCAGGAGACCCAGTACTTC. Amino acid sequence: CASSQRALGQETQYF.

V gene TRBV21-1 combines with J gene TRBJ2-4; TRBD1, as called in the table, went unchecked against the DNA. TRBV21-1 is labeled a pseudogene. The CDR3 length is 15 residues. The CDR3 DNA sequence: TGTGCCAGCAGCAAAGAGAGGGGGGCCAAAAACATTCAGTACTTC. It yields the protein CASSKERGAKNIQYF.

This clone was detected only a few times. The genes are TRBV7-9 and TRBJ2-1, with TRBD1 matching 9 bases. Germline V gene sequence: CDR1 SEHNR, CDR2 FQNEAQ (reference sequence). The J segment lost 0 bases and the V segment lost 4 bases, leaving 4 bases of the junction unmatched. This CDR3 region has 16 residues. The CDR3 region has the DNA TGTGCCAGCAGCTCCGGGACAGGGACCTCCTACAATGAGCAGTTCTTC. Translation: CASSSGTGTSYNEQFF.

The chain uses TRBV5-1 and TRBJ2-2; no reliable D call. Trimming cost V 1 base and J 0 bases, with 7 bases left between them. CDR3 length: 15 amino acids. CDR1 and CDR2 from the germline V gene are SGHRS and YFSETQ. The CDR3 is CASSLQSSNTGELFF. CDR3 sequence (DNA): TGCGCCAGCAGCTTGCAGTCTTCGAACACCGGGGAGCTGTTTTTT.

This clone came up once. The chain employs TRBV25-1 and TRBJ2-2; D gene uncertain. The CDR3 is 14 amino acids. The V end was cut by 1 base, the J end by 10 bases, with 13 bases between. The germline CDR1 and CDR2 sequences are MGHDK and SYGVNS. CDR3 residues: CASSESRQTSELFF. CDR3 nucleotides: TGTGCCAGCAGTGAATCCCGTCAGACTTCGGAGCTGTTTTTT.

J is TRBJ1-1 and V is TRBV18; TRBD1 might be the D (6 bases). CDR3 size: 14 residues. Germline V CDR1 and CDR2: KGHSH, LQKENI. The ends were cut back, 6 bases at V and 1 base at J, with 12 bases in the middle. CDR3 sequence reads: CASSTAGENTEAFF. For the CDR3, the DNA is TGTGCCAGCTCCACGGCAGGGGAGAACACTGAAGCTTTCTTT.

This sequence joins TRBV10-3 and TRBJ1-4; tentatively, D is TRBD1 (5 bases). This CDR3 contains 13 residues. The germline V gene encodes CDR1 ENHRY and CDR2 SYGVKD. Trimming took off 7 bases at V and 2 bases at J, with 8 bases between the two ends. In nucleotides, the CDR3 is TGTGCCATCATGGCAGGGACTAATGAAAAACTGTTTTTT. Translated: CAIMAGTNEKLFF.